This entry lists 32 T cell receptor beta chains sequenced from one sample in a study of T-cell memory formation after mild COVID-19. MiXCR was run by TCRdb on the 5' RACE reads, yielding one entry per CDR3 protein. The sample shows roughly 48,000 distinct CDR3 sequences, 25% to 35% of them seen only once. The sequencing sample was made of PBMCs or a T cell subset sorted from them (not recorded which). The receptor set was obtained from a man aged 18 to 30 who had mild COVID-19 (a few samples of this study predate the infection). Cell type and time point are not known.

The chain recombines TRBV7-9 with TRBJ2-2, with D perhaps TRBD1 (5 bases). This CDR3 has 11 amino acids. V shed 5 bases and J shed 9 bases, with 7 bases lying between them. Germline V gene lookup returns CDR1 SEHNR and CDR2 FQNEAQ (reference sequence). CDR3 bases: TGTGCCAGCAGCACAGGCAGGGAGCTGTTTTTT. Protein: CASSTGRELFF.

This clonotype was seen a few times. This chain links TRBV7-4 with TRBJ1-1, with 9 bases lining up with TRBD1. Germline V gene data show CDR1 as SGHVT and CDR2 as SQSDAQ. V trimming: 4 bases; J trimming: 0 bases; junction bases outside the gene matches: 9. This CDR3 comprises 17 residues. The CDR3 spells CASSSPGQGLMNTEAFF. The DNA for the CDR3 is TGTGCCAGCAGCTCCCCGGGACAGGGATTAATGAACACTGAAGCTTTCTTT.

The chain recombines TRBV16 with TRBJ2-7; possible D gene TRBD1, 7 bases. The CDR3 runs 15 residues. From germline, CDR1 is KGHSY and CDR2 FQNENV. V dropped 1 base and J dropped 2 bases, with 12 bases sitting between them. The CDR3 nucleotides read TGTGCCAGCAGCCAATTCAGGGGGGTGGCCTACGAGCAGTACGTC. Residues: CASSQFRGVAYEQYV.

This clonotype has just a few counts. V and J are TRBV4-2 and TRBJ2-5; 9 positions agree with TRBD2. This CDR3 is 18 amino acids long. Trimming at V came to 4 bases and at J to 1 base, leaving 13 bases not matched to a gene. The germline CDR1 and CDR2 sequences are LGHNA and YNFKEQ. The CDR3 DNA is TGTGCCAGCAGCCCCGGGGTAGCGGGGGCCTTGCCCCAAGAGACCCAGTACTTC. It codes for CASSPGVAGALPQETQYF.

The rearrangement joins TRBV7-9 to TRBJ2-5; 15 nucleotides match TRBD2. The germline gives CDR1 SEHNR, CDR2 FQNEAQ (reference sequence). With 4 bases clipped from V and 0 bases from J, the junction kept 6 bases outside the gene matches. This CDR3 is 18 amino acids long. The chain's CDR3 is CASSSPGTSGGYQETQYF. CDR3 bases: TGTGCCAGCAGCTCGCCCGGGACTAGCGGGGGGTACCAAGAGACCCAGTACTTC.

This clonotype was recorded a few times. CDR3 bases: TGCGCCAGCAGCCAAGATCCCCCGCCCATGGGAGCTAACTATGGCTACACCTTC. It codes for CASSQDPPPMGANYGYTF. The chain joins TRBV4-3 to TRBJ1-2; D not resolved. This CDR3 has 18 amino acids. CDR1 and CDR2 from the germline V gene are LGHNA and YSLEER. V lost 0 bases to trimming and J lost 0 bases, with 17 bases between them.

In its sample, this clonotype was seen a few times. V is TRBV21-1 and J is TRBJ1-5; the DNA was not compared with TRBD1, the D call given in the table. TRBV21-1 is listed as a pseudogene. This CDR3 has 20 residues. CDR3 nucleotide sequence: TGTGCCAGCAGCAAAGACGTAGTTTGGGGACAGGGCATGGGGAATCAGCCCCAGCATTTT. Its protein is CASSKDVVWGQGMGNQPQHF.

This clonotype was counted at least ten times. V gene TRBV19 combines with J gene TRBJ2-1; tentative D call: TRBD2 (6 bases). V dropped 3 bases and J dropped 6 bases, with 9 bases sitting between them. Germline V gene data show CDR1 as LNHDA and CDR2 as SQIVND (reference sequence). The CDR3 is 13 amino acids. CDR3 DNA: TGTGCCAGTAGTATCGGGACTGCCAATGAGCAGTTCTTC. Translation gives CASSIGTANEQFF. Variable domain in full (rest from reference TRBV19 and TRBJ2-1): DGGITQSPKYLFRKEGQNVTLSCEQNLNHDAMYWYRQDPGQGLRLIYYSQIVNDFQKGDIAEGYSVSREKKESFPLTVTSAQKNPTAFYLCASSIGTANEQFFGPGTRLTVL.

V is TRBV28 and J is TRBJ2-1; D unresolved. Deletions cut 6 bases from V and 8 bases from J, with 11 bases between. The CDR3 extends over 12 amino acids. Per the germline V gene, CDR1 is MDHEN and CDR2 is SYDVKM. The CDR3 coding sequence is TGTGCCAGCAGGAGAAGCGTGGATGAGCAGTTCTTC. Its translation is CASRRSVDEQFF.

The chain couples TRBV9 to TRBJ2-1; 7 nucleotides align to TRBD2. Germline values: CDR1 SGDLS, CDR2 YYNGEE. With V trimmed by 2 bases and J by 5 bases, 4 bases remained unmatched. This CDR3 has 14 amino acids. The CDR3 coding sequence is TGTGCCAGCAGCGTGGCGGGGGTCCACAATGAGCAGTTCTTC. Amino acids: CASSVAGVHNEQFF.

The V and J genes are TRBV29-1 and TRBJ2-7; tentative D call: TRBD2 (5 bases). The CDR3 sequence is 14 residues long. Germline V gene lookup returns CDR1 SQVTM and CDR2 ANQGSEA. Trimming took 3 bases from V and 0 from J, leaving 12 bases between them. CDR3 amino acids: CSVEASLGSYEQYF. As DNA, the CDR3 is TGCAGCGTTGAGGCTAGCCTAGGCTCCTACGAGCAGTACTTC.

This clonotype showed up many times. The rearrangement links TRBV6-2 or TRBV6-3 to TRBJ2-1, with no clear D. Germline values: CDR1 MNHEY, CDR2 SVGEGT. Deletions cut 6 bases from V and 5 bases from J, with 8 bases between. The CDR3 covers 12 residues. This CDR3 reads CASSPPNNEQFF. The CDR3 bases are TGTGCCAGCAGCCCACCGAACAATGAGCAGTTCTTC.

At least ten counts were recorded for this clonotype. The rearrangement uses TRBV9 and TRBJ2-7; D ambiguous. V was shortened by 4 bases and J by 7 bases, with 21 bases between the two germline ends. This CDR3 is built from 15 residues. Germline assignment: CDR1 SGDLS and CDR2 YYNGEE. The CDR3 bases are TGTGCCAGCAGCCCAACACTTGGAGAAACGCGGGAGCAGTACTTC. This translates into CASSPTLGETREQYF.

The chain links TRBV7-6 to TRBJ1-1, with D perhaps matching TRBD1 (5 bases). The V end was cut by 5 bases, the J end by 6 bases, with 13 bases between. Germline CDR1 and CDR2: SGHVS and FNYEAQ. The CDR3 covers 13 residues. This CDR3 is CASSASGYPEAFF. The DNA of the CDR3 is TGTGCCAGCAGCGCCTCAGGGTACCCTGAAGCTTTCTTT.

This clonotype was counted once. This CDR3 reads CASSQQGQGYIYEQFF. CDR3 in DNA: TGCGCCAGCAGCCAACAGGGACAGGGTTATATCTATGAGCAGTTCTTC. The J gene is TRBJ2-1, the V gene TRBV4-1, with 9 bases fitting TRBD1. Germline V gene data show CDR1 as MGHRA and CDR2 as YSYEKL. V lost 2 bases, J lost 8 bases, and 10 bases stayed unmatched. CDR3 length: 16 residues.

V is TRBV3-1 and J is TRBJ2-5; D possibly matches TRBD1 or TRBD2 (6 bases each). V lost 1 base, J lost 5 bases, and 14 bases lay in between. CDR3 size: 15 residues. Germline CDR1 LGHDT, CDR2 YNNKEL (reference sequence). CDR3 in amino acids: CASSQGLGGAETQYF. CDR3 nucleotides: TGTGCCAGCAGCCAAGGTCTGGGGGGCGCTGAGACCCAGTACTTC.

This chain uses TRBV5-1 with TRBJ2-1; 10 nucleotides agree with TRBD1. The V gene end was trimmed by 1 base and the J gene end by 3 bases; junction bases not matched to a gene: 1. The germline gives CDR1 SGHRS, CDR2 YFSETQ. CDR3 length: 15 residues. Written as DNA, the CDR3 is TGCGCCAGCAGCTTGCGGGACAGGGGCTACAATGAGCAGTTCTTC. This sequence encodes CASSLRDRGYNEQFF.

This clonotype has more than one count but fewer than ten. The chain has TRBV20-1 and TRBJ2-1; 9 bases agree with TRBD2. V shed 0 bases and J 4 bases; nucleotides not matched to a gene: 4. CDR3 length equals 15 residues. Germline CDR1 reads DFQATT; CDR2 reads SNEGSKA (reference sequence). The CDR3 here is CSAREAGGLYNEQFF. The DNA for the CDR3 is TGCAGTGCTAGAGAAGCGGGGGGATTATACAATGAGCAGTTCTTC.

The V and J genes are TRBV6-2 or TRBV6-3 and TRBJ2-1; the match to TRBD1 covers 8 bases. Germline trimming cut 2 bases from V and 4 bases from J; bases unmatched to any gene: 4. The V gene's germline CDR1 is MNHEY and CDR2 SVGEGT. The CDR3 is 15 amino acids. Here the CDR3 DNA reads TGTGCCAGCAGTTACCGGGACAGGCGGTACAATGAGCAGTTCTTC. Its protein is CASSYRDRRYNEQFF.

This clonotype was seen more than once but under ten times. CDR3 region: CASSLGLASDTQYF. The CDR3 nucleotides read TGTGCCAGCAGTCTCGGACTAGCGTCAGATACGCAGTATTTT. V is TRBV27 and J is TRBJ2-3; 9 nucleotides agree with TRBD2. With V trimmed by 5 bases and J by 4 bases, 4 bases remained unmatched. CDR1 MNHEY and CDR2 SMNVEV come from the germline V gene (reference sequence). The CDR3 is made up of 14 amino acids.

The chain employs TRBV28 and TRBJ2-1, with unresolved D. The CDR3 spans 15 residues. The germline V gene encodes CDR1 MDHEN and CDR2 SYDVKM. Trimming took off 6 bases at V and 6 bases at J, with 18 bases between the two ends. The CDR3 spells CASRPQGRVGNEQFF. CDR3 DNA: TGTGCCAGCAGGCCTCAAGGACGGGTGGGCAATGAGCAGTTCTTC.

This sequence joins TRBV7-8 and TRBJ1-6, with 7 bases fitting TRBD1. This CDR3 spans 18 amino acids. Looked up from germline, CDR1 is SGHVS and CDR2 is FQNEAQ. V was clipped by 5 bases and J by 0 bases; unmatched bases: 10. CDR3 loop: CASSVTGILNSYNSPLHF. The CDR3 DNA follows: TGTGCCAGCAGCGTGACAGGGATCCTCAACTCCTATAATTCACCCCTCCACTTT.

The chain employs TRBV5-5 and TRBJ2-7; 7 nucleotides agree with TRBD1. V lost 4 bases, J lost 5 bases, and 15 bases stayed unmatched. The CDR3 runs to 16 residues. Germline CDR1 and CDR2: SGHKS and YYEKEE (reference sequence). The CDR3 DNA sequence: TGTGCCAGCAGCCTGTACCCTACAGGGGATCGCGACGAGCAGTACTTC. This gives the protein CASSLYPTGDRDEQYF.

V is TRBV29-1 and J is TRBJ1-1, with unresolved D. The V end lost 5 bases, the J end lost 0 bases, and 7 bases lay between the germline ends. Germline CDR1 reads SQVTM; CDR2 reads ANQGSEA. The CDR3 runs 12 residues. CDR3 nucleotide sequence: TGCAGCGTTTCAAGAATGAACACTGAAGCTTTCTTT. Protein: CSVSRMNTEAFF.

This clonotype has a handful of counts. The genes are TRBV29-1 and TRBJ2-5; TRBD2 agrees at 8 bases. The CDR3 extends over 15 amino acids. CDR1 is SQVTM and CDR2 is ANQGSEA in the germline V gene. Losses at the gene ends were 0 bases for V and 5 bases for J; bases not matched to a gene: 8. The CDR3 protein is CSVEDGRGAWETQYF. The DNA of the CDR3 is TGCAGCGTTGAAGATGGGCGGGGGGCCTGGGAGACCCAGTACTTC. Together with reference TRBV29-1 and TRBJ2-5, the CDR3 gives the full variable domain: SAVISQKPSRDICQRGTSLTIQCQVDSQVTMMFWYRQQPGQSLTLIATANQGSEATYESGFVIDKFPISRPNLTFSTLTVSNMSPEDSSIYLCSVEDGRGAWETQYFGPGTRLLVL.

The chain couples TRBV5-5 to TRBJ2-7; D uncertain. Germline CDR1 and CDR2: SGHKS and YYEKEE (reference sequence). The germline V and J ends were trimmed by 1 base and 1 base, with 9 bases remaining between them. The CDR3 length is 14 residues. The chain's CDR3 is CASSLPTASYEQYF. CDR3 coding DNA: TGTGCCAGCAGCTTGCCCACAGCGTCCTACGAGCAGTACTTC.

This clonotype was observed a few times. V gene TRBV6-6 combines with J gene TRBJ2-7; TRBD1 matches 9 bases. This CDR3 is built from 16 residues. V lost 4 bases and J lost 2; bases outside the gene matches: 9. Germline values: CDR1 MNHNY, CDR2 SVGAGI (reference sequence). In DNA, the CDR3 is TGTGCCAGCAGTTTGCCTGGGACAGGGTTTGCCTACGAGCAGTACTTC. Its protein product is CASSLPGTGFAYEQYF.

The chain combines TRBV7-6 with TRBJ2-6; the D is unclear. V lost 5 bases and J 0 bases, leaving 8 bases between the germline ends. Germline lookup yields CDR1 SGHVS and CDR2 FNYEAQ. The CDR3 extends over 15 amino acids. CDR3 protein: CASSLSVSGANVLTF. As DNA, the CDR3 is TGTGCCAGCAGCCTAAGCGTCTCTGGGGCCAACGTCCTGACTTTC.

This clonotype was counted between two and nine times. This chain connects TRBV4-3 to TRBJ2-3; D may match TRBD1 or TRBD2 (5 bases each). The length of the CDR3 is 17 residues. Germline V gene data show CDR1 as LGHNA and CDR2 as YSLEER. Trimming pared 0 bases from V and 1 base from J, leaving 14 bases between. CDR3 DNA: TGCGCCAGCAGCCAAGATACGGGACGGTTTGGCACAGATACGCAGTATTTT. Translation gives CASSQDTGRFGTDTQYF.

The chain uses TRBV4-1 and TRBJ1-2; D is unclear. V shed 4 bases and J shed 5 bases, with 17 bases lying between them. The CDR3 loop spans 15 amino acids. Germline CDR1 and CDR2: MGHRA and YSYEKL. The CDR3 coding sequence is TGCGCCAGCAGCCGGGAGGTCGGCACCTTATATGGCTACACCTTC. This sequence encodes CASSREVGTLYGYTF.

This rearrangement joins TRBV6-5 to TRBJ1-4; the D gene is possibly TRBD1 (6 bases). In germline, CDR1 is MNHEY, CDR2 SVGAGI. CDR3 length: 16 residues. Trimming took 5 bases from V and 0 from J, leaving 13 bases between them. The CDR3 sequence is CASSTGTLATNEKLFF. As DNA, the CDR3 is TGTGCCAGCAGTACCGGGACACTTGCAACTAATGAAAAACTGTTTTTT.

This clonotype was seen only a few times. The V and J genes are TRBV5-6 and TRBJ2-5; TRBD2 matches 9 bases. CDR1 and CDR2 from the germline V gene are SGHDT and YYEEEE. This CDR3 comprises 17 residues. The trim removed 7 bases at V and 4 bases at J, leaving 17 bases unmatched. CDR3 sequence reads: CASQQSGGGAGRETQYF. The CDR3 nucleotides are TGTGCCAGCCAGCAGTCCGGCGGGGGGGCGGGTCGAGAGACCCAGTACTTC.